The following is a T cell receptor (beta chain) sequence with its context. Its binding antigen is unknown. It has no much larger one-base neighbor in the sample; base qualities were not kept. Other DNA sequences within the sample encode an identical CDR3. The immunoSEQ Assay, a bias-controlled multiplex PCR, was used to amplify TCRbeta CDR3 regions from genomic DNA. The published analysis was carried out like this. The number of nucleated cells in each sample was estimated from the amplification of reference gene primers within the assay. Sequence reads were collapsed and filtered to measure the absolute abundance of every unique TCRbeta CDR3 rearrangement. For each sample, productive Simpson clonality was calculated as the square root of Simpson's diversity index across productive rearrangements. In TCRdb, the immuneACCESS table is reduced to in-frame sequences with V and J assigned. These tables do not hold every clone; where another copy was compared, an unresolved V gene accounts for under half, and the others remain unexplained. Clonal size and the V and J genes are those of that table, whereas D and trimming came from the DNA. The sample records roughly 350,000 clones, around 90% of which are singletons. Around a sixth of the sample goes to the ten largest clones.

This sample was included in a study of blood T cell repertoires in COVID-19 (dated by TCRdb to 2020 to 2021). Context from the whole study: Samples covering the acute and convalescent phases of COVID-19 were provided by collaborators in the United States, Italy and Spain. HLA class I and class II types, where available, came from metadata supplied by the sample provider rather than from assay-based typing. A freely available public database, intended as a resource for researchers studying the immune response to SARS-CoV-2, is where the repertoires were released. The dataset comprised deeply sampled blood TCRbeta repertoires from subjects exposed to, actively infected with, or recovered from COVID-19. The sample metadata nearly always contained a de-identified subject ID, COVID-19 status, age in years and sex. The material from the prospective study consisted of cDNA or gDNA derived from T cells, B-cell-depleted T cells, or PBMCs. The samples were drawn from the first 160 participants of the ongoing ImmuneRACE study and from 950 to 1,500 subjects provided by 6 global collaborators. Overall results and qualifications from the work: The quantity of clinical and demographic metadata differed by source and by participant and was supplied without curation.

In the prospective study, participants were roughly 18 to 100 years old, resided in about two dozen geographic areas of the United States, and were enrolled through a virtual design. To assign participants to cohorts, the prospective study relied on clinical history that participants themselves reported in a screening survey and a study questionnaire. ImmuneRACE Cohort 3 recovered participants were defined by two consecutive negative NP/OP PCR tests, healthcare professional clearance, or symptom resolution. In the prospective study, mobile phlebotomists collected whole blood, serum and a nasopharyngeal or oropharyngeal swab from each participant. Participants in the prospective study had the option to provide additional blood draws and questionnaires over a roughly 2-month period. Before DNA extraction, blood samples from the prospective study were shipped at room temperature or frozen. CDR1 and CDR2, per the germline V gene, are MDHEN and SYDVKM. Taken from cysteine to phenylalanine, the CDR3 has 10 residues. Only CDR3 DNA is held: 30 bases, read in frame from base 1. Trimming costs V 5 bases and J 5 bases, and their ends lie 4 bases apart.

This chain is built from TRBV28 and TRBJ2-7; the D gene cannot be resolved reliably. Sequenced sample: PBMCs or T cells enriched from blood (not recorded which). This clonotype originated in a woman between 25 and 40 years old who had recovered from COVID-19. The CDR3 has the sequence CASSRDEQYF. The nucleotide sequence reads as follows: TGTGCCAGCAGTAGAGACGAGCAGTACTTC.